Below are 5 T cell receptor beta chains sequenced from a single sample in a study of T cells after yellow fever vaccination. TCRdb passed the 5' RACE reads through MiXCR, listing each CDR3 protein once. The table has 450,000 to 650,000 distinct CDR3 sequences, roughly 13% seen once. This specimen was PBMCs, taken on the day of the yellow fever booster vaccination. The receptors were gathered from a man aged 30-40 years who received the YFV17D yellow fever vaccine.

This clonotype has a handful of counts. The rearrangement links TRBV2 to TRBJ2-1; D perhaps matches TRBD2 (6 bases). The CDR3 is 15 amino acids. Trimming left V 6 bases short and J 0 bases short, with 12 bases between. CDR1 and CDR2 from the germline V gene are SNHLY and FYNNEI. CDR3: CASRRGGSSYNEQFF. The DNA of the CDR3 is TGTGCCAGCAGACGCGGAGGGAGCTCCTACAATGAGCAGTTCTTC.

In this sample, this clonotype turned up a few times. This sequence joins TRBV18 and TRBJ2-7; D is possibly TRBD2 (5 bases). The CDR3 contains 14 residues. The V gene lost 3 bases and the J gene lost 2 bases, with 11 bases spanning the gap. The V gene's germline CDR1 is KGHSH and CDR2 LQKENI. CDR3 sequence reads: CASSPRGRTYEQYF. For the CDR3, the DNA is TGTGCCAGCTCACCTCGAGGGCGGACCTACGAGCAGTACTTC.

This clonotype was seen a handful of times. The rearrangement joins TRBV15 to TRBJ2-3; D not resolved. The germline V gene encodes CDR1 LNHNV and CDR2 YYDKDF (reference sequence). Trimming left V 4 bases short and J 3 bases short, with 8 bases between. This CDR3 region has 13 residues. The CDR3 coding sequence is TGTGCCACCAGCACCGACAAAACAGATACGCAGTATTTT. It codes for CATSTDKTDTQYF.

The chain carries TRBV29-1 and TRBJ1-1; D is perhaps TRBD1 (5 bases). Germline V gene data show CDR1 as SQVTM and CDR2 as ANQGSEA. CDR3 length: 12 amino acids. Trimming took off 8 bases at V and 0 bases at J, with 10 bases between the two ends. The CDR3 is CSPGPMNTEAFF. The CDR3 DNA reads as TGCAGCCCGGGACCGATGAACACTGAAGCTTTCTTT.

This CDR3 reads CASTSTAGGYEQYF. The CDR3 nucleotides are TGCGCCAGCACCTCGACTGCGGGGGGTTACGAGCAGTACTTC. This chain joins TRBV5-1 and TRBJ2-7, with 8 bases identical to TRBD2. Unmatched junction bases numbered 9, after V lost 6 bases and J lost 4 bases. CDR3 length: 14 residues. CDR1 and CDR2 from the germline V gene are SGHRS and YFSETQ. Filled out from reference TRBV5-1 and TRBJ2-7, the complete variable domain reads KAGVTQTPRYLIKTRGQQVTLSCSPISGHRSVSWYQQTPGQGLQFLFEYFSETQRNKGNFPGRFSGRQFSNSRSEMNVSTLELGDSALYLCASTSTAGGYEQYFGPGTRLTVT.